A single T cell receptor (beta chain) is shown here with its context. What it recognizes is unknown. Losses at the gene ends were 4 bases for V and 4 bases for J; bases not matched to a gene: 8. The CDR3 is 17 residues long. Per germline, CDR1 SGHTA and CDR2 FQGNSA. The data were obtained in a study of Ad26.COV2.S vaccination and SARS-CoV-2 variants. Overall study context: Enrolled in COV1001, the donor was in the Ad26.COV2.S trial arm, which received the vaccine. Findings of the study overall: Post-vaccination breadth of spike-specific CD8+ and CD4+ T cell responses was reportedly substantial. Vaccine recipients surpassed placebo recipients in spike-specific TCR breadth.

Generated by immunoSEQ multiplex PCR, the TCRdb table keeps only in-frame clones and is missing some. Among hundreds of thousands of clones, 75% to 95% were seen once, and the ten largest hold less than 15%. Treatment: roughly 19 received Ad26.COV2.S at low or high dose, single or two shots; a few received placebo; per-sample allocation not given. Samples were taken on day 63 after the first vaccine or placebo injection. Its platform was an Ad26 vector, and its expressed antigen was Wuhan-strain SARS-CoV-2 spike. This sequence joins TRBV7-2 and TRBJ2-2; 11 nucleotides agree with TRBD2. The TCR sequence derives from a person between 18 and 65 years old who received the Ad26.COV2.S COVID-19 vaccine or a placebo. Here the sequenced sample was peripheral blood, taken in a trial of Ad26.COV2.S vaccine versus placebo. The CDR3 nucleotides read TGTGCCAGCAGCTCTGCGGGGACTAGCGGAATCACCGGGGAGCTGTTTTTT. It is translated as CASSSAGTSGITGELFF.